Following are 24 T cell receptor beta chains from one sample sequenced in a study of blood T cell repertoires in COVID-19. TCRdb's copy holds only in-frame clones and misses some; the assay was immunoSEQ multiplex PCR. The sample lists fewer than 200,000 clones; 70% to 90% were seen once. The sample comprised peripheral blood. These receptor sequences come from a man aged 35-49 years who had recovered from COVID-19.

This clone was recorded once. The chain employs TRBV6-5 and TRBJ1-5; D gene uncertain. The V end was cut by 7 bases, the J end by 7 bases, with 11 bases between. Germline V lookup: CDR1 MNHEY, CDR2 SVGAGI. CDR3 length: 12 amino acids. CDR3 region: CASKEGGQPQHF. The CDR3, as DNA: TGTGCCAGCAAGGAGGGTGGCCAGCCCCAGCATTTT.

This chain joins TRBV7-2 and TRBJ2-1; 11 bases are shared with TRBD2. The V and J ends lost 0 bases and 8 bases, in that order; junction bases with no gene match: 0. CDR1 and CDR2 from the germline V gene are SGHTA and FQGNSA. The CDR3 has 14 amino acids. CDR3: CASSLASGRDEQFF. CDR3 bases: TGTGCCAGCAGCTTAGCTAGCGGGAGGGATGAGCAGTTCTTC.

The chain combines TRBV4-2 with TRBJ1-2; possibly TRBD1 for D (5 bases). This CDR3 contains 16 residues. In germline, CDR1 is LGHNA, CDR2 YNFKEQ. The ends were cut back, 0 bases at V and 7 bases at J, with 18 bases in the middle. CDR3 DNA: TGTGCCAGCAGCCAAGATAGGCGCAGGGAGGATGGTGGCTACACCTTC. Protein: CASSQDRRREDGGYTF.

This chain uses TRBV11-3 with TRBJ2-2; D may be TRBD1 (6 bases). V was shortened by 6 bases and J by 0 bases, with 17 bases between the two germline ends. Germline values: CDR1 SGHNT, CDR2 YENEEA. The CDR3 is made up of 17 amino acids. The CDR3 loop reads CASSSGWGPANTGELFF. The CDR3 nucleotides are TGTGCCAGCAGTTCTGGTTGGGGGCCTGCGAACACCGGGGAGCTGTTTTTT.

V usage is TRBV7-2 and J usage is TRBJ2-2, with a weak D call TRBD2 (6 bases). Germline CDR1 reads SGHTA; CDR2 reads FQGNSA. The length of the CDR3 is 15 residues. Trimming cost V 0 bases and J 8 bases, with 13 bases left between them. CDR3 amino acids: CASSLALASVGELFF. CDR3 DNA sequence: TGTGCCAGCAGCTTAGCGCTGGCTAGCGTTGGGGAGCTGTTTTTT.

The J gene is TRBJ1-1, the V gene TRBV5-1; no clear D. Deletions cut 0 bases from V and 8 bases from J, with 11 bases between. Germline V lookup: CDR1 SGHRS, CDR2 YFSETQ. The length of the CDR3 is 13 residues. CDR3 coding DNA: TGCGCCAGCAGCTTGGGTAGGGAGGGAGAAGCTTTCTTT. Translated: CASSLGREGEAFF.

The rearrangement links TRBV27 to TRBJ2-7, with 11 positions matching TRBD2. This CDR3 region has 14 residues. V shed 2 bases, J shed 3 bases, and the junction held 0 bases outside the gene matches. Per the germline V gene, CDR1 is MNHEY and CDR2 is SMNVEV (reference sequence). Written as DNA, the CDR3 is TGTGCCAGCAGTTTAGGGACTAGCGGCTACGAGCAGTACTTC. This gives the protein CASSLGTSGYEQYF.

The genes are TRBV5-6 and TRBJ1-3; D ambiguous. V lost 3 bases and J 4 bases, leaving 5 bases between the germline ends. This CDR3 is 12 amino acids long. The germline V gene has CDR1 SGHDT and CDR2 YYEEEE. The CDR3 DNA follows: TGTGCCAGCAGCTGGAGAGGAAACACCATATATTTT. Protein sequence: CASSWRGNTIYF.

The V gene is TRBV18, the J gene TRBJ2-1; 7 bases line up with TRBD1. In germline, CDR1 is KGHSH, CDR2 LQKENI. The CDR3 spans 14 residues. The trim removed 4 bases at V and 5 bases at J, leaving 5 bases unmatched. CDR3 residues: CASSLQTGNNEQFF. CDR3 DNA: TGTGCCAGCTCACTCCAGACAGGGAACAATGAGCAGTTCTTC.

The chain uses TRBV12-3 or TRBV12-4 and TRBJ2-7; 9 bases are a match to TRBD2. J lost 3 bases, V lost 6 bases, and 3 bases had no gene match. The CDR3 consists of 13 residues. The CDR3 region is CASRVTSGYEQYF. The CDR3 DNA reads TGTGCCAGCAGGGTGACTAGCGGCTACGAGCAGTACTTC.

This rearrangement joins TRBV11-3 to TRBJ2-7, with D possibly TRBD2 on 6 matching bases. The germline CDR1 and CDR2 sequences are SGHNT and YENEEA. CDR3 length equals 11 residues. Deletions cut 4 bases from V and 10 bases from J, with 11 bases between. The CDR3 coding sequence is TGTGCCAGCAGCTCGACTAGAAGTCAGTACTTC. It codes for CASSSTRSQYF.

V gene TRBV4-3 combines with J gene TRBJ2-1, with D perhaps TRBD1 (5 bases). CDR1 and CDR2 (germline): LGHNA, YSLEER. The V end lost 0 bases, the J end lost 2 bases, and 14 bases lay between the germline ends. The CDR3 has 17 amino acids. The CDR3 region has the DNA TGCGCCAGCAGCCAAGATCGTGGGGCACACACCTACAATGAGCAGTTCTTC. This translates into CASSQDRGAHTYNEQFF.

This clone was detected only once. The V call is TRBV30, the J call TRBJ2-1; D may be TRBD2 (6 bases). Germline-derived CDR1 and CDR2 are GTSNPN and SVGIG (reference sequence). The CDR3 is made up of 14 amino acids. Trimming took off 7 bases at V and 9 bases at J, with 22 bases between the two ends. The CDR3 reads CAFSVPGALGEQFF. Here the CDR3 DNA reads TGTGCCTTTTCGGTCCCGGGAGCTTTGGGTGAGCAGTTCTTC.

This chain links TRBV28 with TRBJ2-7; D may be TRBD2 (6 bases). V was clipped by 3 bases and J by 2 bases, with 17 bases between them. Germline CDR1 is MDHEN and CDR2 is SYDVKM. The CDR3 spans 16 residues. CDR3 sequence: CASSLPDYSGTYEQYF. Here the CDR3 DNA reads TGTGCCAGCAGTTTGCCCGACTATAGCGGAACCTACGAGCAGTACTTC.

In its sample, this clone was seen a few times. The chain joins TRBV27 to TRBJ2-7; 9 positions agree with TRBD2. CDR1 MNHEY and CDR2 SMNVEV come from the germline V gene (reference sequence). Losses at the gene ends were 6 bases for V and 2 bases for J; bases not matched to a gene: 8. The CDR3 contains 15 residues. The chain's CDR3 is CASRREAGGTYEQYF. The CDR3 coding sequence is TGTGCCAGCAGGCGAGAAGCGGGGGGTACCTACGAGCAGTACTTC.

V usage is TRBV7-2 and J usage is TRBJ2-2; D is undetermined. The CDR3 covers 12 residues. Germline assignment: CDR1 SGHTA and CDR2 FQGNSA. V lost 5 bases and J 2 bases, leaving 3 bases between the germline ends. The CDR3 nucleotides read TGTGCCAGCAGCCTTAACACCGGGGAGCTGTTTTTT. It codes for CASSLNTGELFF.

V is TRBV6-2 or TRBV6-3 and J is TRBJ2-1; 8 bases map to TRBD2. V lost 5 bases to trimming and J lost 1 base; unmatched junction nucleotides: 10. This CDR3 comprises 17 residues. The V gene's germline CDR1 is MNHEY and CDR2 SVGEGT. The CDR3 sequence: CASSDGLAGPSYNEQFF. The CDR3 nucleotides read TGTGCCAGCAGTGACGGATTAGCGGGACCGTCCTACAATGAGCAGTTCTTC.

This sequence joins TRBV7-3 and TRBJ2-1, with TRBD2 matching over 8 bases. The V gene's germline CDR1 is SGHTA and CDR2 FQGTGA. This CDR3 comprises 14 residues. V shed 5 bases and J 8 bases; nucleotides not matched to a gene: 8. In DNA, the CDR3 is TGTGCCAGCAGCATGATGGGACTAGGGCATGAGCAGTTCTTC. It translates to CASSMMGLGHEQFF.

The chain links TRBV27 to TRBJ2-7; D is possibly TRBD1 (6 bases). Trimming stripped 6 bases from V and 3 bases from J, with 15 bases between. Germline loops: CDR1 MNHEY, CDR2 SMNVEV (reference sequence). This CDR3 has 14 residues. CDR3 loop: CASRKVQGYYEQYF. CDR3 in DNA: TGTGCCAGCAGAAAAGTACAGGGATACTACGAGCAGTACTTC.

The J gene is TRBJ2-7, the V gene TRBV5-1; TRBD1 matches at 8 bases. V was clipped by 3 bases and J by 6 bases; unmatched bases: 5. Germline loops: CDR1 SGHRS, CDR2 YFSETQ. The CDR3 spans 13 residues. CDR3 protein: CASSSQGATEQYF. The DNA of the CDR3 is TGCGCCAGCAGCTCGCAGGGGGCAACCGAGCAGTACTTC.

V gene TRBV27 combines with J gene TRBJ1-5; 8 nucleotides line up with TRBD1. The length of the CDR3 is 15 residues. The trim removed 5 bases at V and 7 bases at J, leaving 10 bases unmatched. Germline-derived CDR1 and CDR2 are MNHEY and SMNVEV (reference sequence). The CDR3 here is CASSLTSGGRQPQHF. In nucleotides, the CDR3 is TGTGCCAGCAGTCTTACCTCAGGGGGCAGGCAGCCCCAGCATTTT.

This sequence joins TRBV4-1 and TRBJ2-2; the match to TRBD1 covers 8 bases. CDR3 length: 14 amino acids. Germline V CDR1 and CDR2: MGHRA, YSYEKL. After removal of 4 bases from V and 7 bases from J, the junction contained 5 bases not matched to a gene. This CDR3 is CASSPTGVGGELFF. DNA for the CDR3: TGCGCCAGCAGCCCGACAGGGGTAGGCGGGGAGCTGTTTTTT.

This clone showed up just once. The chain employs TRBV21-1 and TRBJ2-2; TRBD2 reflects the table's D call only, with no check against the DNA. TRBV21-1 is a known pseudogene. The CDR3 spans 16 residues. The CDR3 spells CASTIASGRETGELFF. Here the CDR3 DNA reads TGTGCCAGCACAATCGCTAGCGGGAGGGAAACCGGGGAGCTGTTTTTT.

The chain couples TRBV9 to TRBJ2-1; 11 bases fit TRBD2. The CDR3 sequence is 13 residues long. Germline-derived CDR1 and CDR2 are SGDLS and YYNGEE. Trimming cost V 1 base and J 9 bases; bases outside gene matches: 0. The CDR3 bases are TGTGCCAGCAGCGTACTAGCGGGAGGTGAGCAGTTCTTC. Translated, it gives CASSVLAGGEQFF.